A single T cell receptor beta chain is shown here with its context. Antigen specificity is unknown. This sample is part of a study of T cell therapy after organ transplantation. Across the study: Of some ten patients, eight responded clinically and two did not.

Looked up from germline, CDR1 is SEHNR and CDR2 is FQNEAQ (reference sequence). The CDR3 extends over 14 amino acids. V trimming: 5 bases; J trimming: 6 bases; junction bases outside the gene matches: 9. Notes on the study in general: Both transferred clonotypes and endogenous ones absent from products apparently reconstituted.

As for time point: 4-8 weeks after completion of therapy. Drug-resistant or recurrent cytomegalovirus affected these solid-organ transplant recipient patients. Data came from immunoSEQ multiplex PCR; TCRdb stores just in-frame clones and leaves some out. The sample yields about 3,300 clones, around 81% seen once. The chain carries TRBV7-9 and TRBJ2-7, with 8 bases aligning to TRBD1. The TCR was taken from a human patient who had received a solid organ transplant and had CMV disease. Some T cells may be transferred from the graft donor. Sequenced material: CD8+ T cells from blood, taken after autologous CMV-specific T cell therapy. CDR3 coding DNA: TGTGCCAGCAGCGCCTTGACAGGGGTCGGCGAGCAGTACTTC. It encodes CASSALTGVGEQYF.